This T cell receptor (beta chain) was identified during a study of OX40 agonist ivuxolimab in advanced cancers. Trimming removed 6 bases from V and 3 bases from J, with 11 bases in between. The CDR3 covers 13 residues. The germline V gene encodes CDR1 MNHNS and CDR2 SASEGT. The table came from immunoSEQ multiplex PCR; TCRdb's copy has only in-frame clones and leaves some out. The sample lists about 77,000 clones; about four fifths were seen once. The table lists this clone with a count of one. The receptor was derived from an adult with an advanced solid tumor such as melanoma, head and neck, liver or kidney cancer. The input for sequencing was CD4+ or CD8+ T cells sorted from blood, taken in a trial of the OX40 agonist ivuxolimab. V usage is TRBV6-1 and J usage is TRBJ2-5, with TRBD1 as a possible D gene (5 bases). The CDR3 DNA reads TGTGCCAGCAGGCGACAGCCTAAAGAGACCCAGTACTTC. Its translation is CASRRQPKETQYF.